This T cell receptor beta chain appears in the sequencing data of a study of blood T cell repertoires in COVID-19. At the level of the study: T cells, B-cell-depleted T cells, or PBMCs provided the cDNA or gDNA that served as material.

Living in 20 to 30 US areas, the participants were between roughly 18 and 95 years of age. There are 13 residues in the CDR3. Between the trimmed V and J ends, which lost 3 bases and 3 bases, there was a span of 9 bases. CDR1 and CDR2 from the germline V gene are ENHRY and SYGVKD. This table comes from immunoSEQ multiplex PCR, and its TCRdb copy is limited to in-frame clones, with some not included. Altogether 230,000 or so clones are present, 85% to 90% being singletons, with the ten largest covering roughly 14%. This chain uses TRBV10-3 with TRBJ2-7; tentative D call: TRBD2 (5 bases). Input material: PBMCs or T cells enriched from blood (not recorded which). The receptor was isolated from a woman in her 50s with acute COVID-19. In DNA, the CDR3 is TGTGCCATCAGTGACCGGGGAAACTACGAGCAGTACTTC. It is translated as CAISDRGNYEQYF.